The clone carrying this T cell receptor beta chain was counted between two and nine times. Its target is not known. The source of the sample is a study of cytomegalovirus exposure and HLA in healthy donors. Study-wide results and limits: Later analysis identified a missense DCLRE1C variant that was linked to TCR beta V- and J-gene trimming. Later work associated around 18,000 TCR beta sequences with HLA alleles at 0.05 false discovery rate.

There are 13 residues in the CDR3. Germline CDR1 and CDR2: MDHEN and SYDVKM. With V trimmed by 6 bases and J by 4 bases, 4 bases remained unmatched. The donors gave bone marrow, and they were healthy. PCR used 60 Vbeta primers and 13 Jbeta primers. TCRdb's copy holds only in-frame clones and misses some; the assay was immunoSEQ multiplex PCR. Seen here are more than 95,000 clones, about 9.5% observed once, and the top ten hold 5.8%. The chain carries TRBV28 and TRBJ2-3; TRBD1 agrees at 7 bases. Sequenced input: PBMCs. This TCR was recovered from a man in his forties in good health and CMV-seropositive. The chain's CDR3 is CASSYQGADTQYF. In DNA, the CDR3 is TGTGCCAGCAGCTATCAGGGGGCAGATACGCAGTATTTT.